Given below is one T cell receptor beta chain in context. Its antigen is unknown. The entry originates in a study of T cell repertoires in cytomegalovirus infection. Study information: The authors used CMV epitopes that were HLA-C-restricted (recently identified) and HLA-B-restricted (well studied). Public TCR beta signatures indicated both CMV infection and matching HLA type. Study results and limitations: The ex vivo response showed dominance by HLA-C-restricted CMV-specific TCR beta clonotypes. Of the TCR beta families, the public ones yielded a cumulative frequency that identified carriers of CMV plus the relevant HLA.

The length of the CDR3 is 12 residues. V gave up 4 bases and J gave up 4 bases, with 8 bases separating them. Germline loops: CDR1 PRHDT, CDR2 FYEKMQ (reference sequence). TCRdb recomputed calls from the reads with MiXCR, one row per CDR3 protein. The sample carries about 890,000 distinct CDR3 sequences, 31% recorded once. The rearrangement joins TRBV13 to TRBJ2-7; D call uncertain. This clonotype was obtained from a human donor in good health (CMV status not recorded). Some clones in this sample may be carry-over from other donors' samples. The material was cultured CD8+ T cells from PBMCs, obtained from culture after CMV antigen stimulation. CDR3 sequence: CASSSTRYEQYF. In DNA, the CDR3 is TGTGCCAGCAGCTCCACTCGTTACGAGCAGTACTTC.